This TCR beta chain comes out of a study of graft-versus-host responses after intestinal transplantation. Overall study context: Grafts were multivisceral, liver-intestinal, or isolated intestinal. Anti-thymocyte globulin induction was given to all recipients, followed by tacrolimus and steroids for 2 to 3 years. Findings and caveats of the study: There was an association between peak levels of circulating GvH clones and early post-transplant HvG declines.

Germline V CDR1 and CDR2: LGHNA, YNFKEQ. The CDR3 has 14 amino acids. Deletions cut 0 bases from V and 1 base from J, with 5 bases between. About this clone: What it binds is not known.

Assay used: immunoSEQ multiplex PCR; TCRdb lists only in-frame clones, some missing. The sample carries more than 100,000 clones, just under 95% recorded once. This material consisted of unstimulated CD4+ T cells sorted from spleen or lymph node cells, taken before intestinal transplant. This receptor was obtained from a human donor who received an intestinal transplant. The chain joins TRBV4-2 to TRBJ2-3; D is possibly TRBD1 (5 bases). CDR3 bases: TGTGCCAGCAGCCAAGAACAGGGCACAGATACGCAGTATTTT. This gives the protein CASSQEQGTDTQYF.